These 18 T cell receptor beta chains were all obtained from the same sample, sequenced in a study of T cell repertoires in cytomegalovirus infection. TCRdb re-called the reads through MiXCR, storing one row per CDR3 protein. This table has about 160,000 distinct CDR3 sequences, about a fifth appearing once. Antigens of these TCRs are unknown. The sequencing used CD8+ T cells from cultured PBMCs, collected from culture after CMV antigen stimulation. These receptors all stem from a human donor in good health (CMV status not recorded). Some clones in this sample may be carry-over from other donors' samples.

Written as DNA, the CDR3 is TGTGCCAGCAGCCATCGGGGCCCACACTATAGCAATCAGCCCCAGCATTTT. Translating gives CASSHRGPHYSNQPQHF. V gene TRBV7-2 combines with J gene TRBJ1-5, with a possible D match to TRBD1 (5 bases). Germline assignment: CDR1 SGHTA and CDR2 FQGNSA. The V and J ends lost 5 bases and 0 bases respectively, with 17 bases between them. The CDR3 is 17 amino acids.

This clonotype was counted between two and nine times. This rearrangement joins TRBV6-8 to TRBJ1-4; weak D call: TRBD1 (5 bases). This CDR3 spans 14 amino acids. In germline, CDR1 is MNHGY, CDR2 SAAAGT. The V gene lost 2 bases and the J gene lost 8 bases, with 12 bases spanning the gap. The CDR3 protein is CASSYRGGWEKLFF. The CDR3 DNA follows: TGTGCCAGCAGTTACCGGGGGGGGTGGGAAAAACTGTTTTTT.

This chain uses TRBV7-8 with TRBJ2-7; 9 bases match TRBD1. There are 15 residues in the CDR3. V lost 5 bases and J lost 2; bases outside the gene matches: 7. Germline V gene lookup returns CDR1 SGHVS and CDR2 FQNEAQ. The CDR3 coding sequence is TGTGCCAGCAGCCAAGTCCGGGACAGGGCCTACGAGCAGTACTTC. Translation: CASSQVRDRAYEQYF. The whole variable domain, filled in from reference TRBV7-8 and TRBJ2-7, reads GAGVSQSPRYKVAKRGQDVALRCDPISGHVSLFWYQQALGQGPEFLTYFQNEAQLDKSGLPSDRFFAERPEGSVSTLKIQRTQQEDSAVYLCASSQVRDRAYEQYFGPGTRLTVT.

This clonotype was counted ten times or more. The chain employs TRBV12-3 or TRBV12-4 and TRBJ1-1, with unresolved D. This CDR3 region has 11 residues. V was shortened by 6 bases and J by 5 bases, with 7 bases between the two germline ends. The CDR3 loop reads CASSLATEAFF. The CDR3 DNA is TGTGCCAGCAGCCTAGCTACTGAAGCTTTCTTT.

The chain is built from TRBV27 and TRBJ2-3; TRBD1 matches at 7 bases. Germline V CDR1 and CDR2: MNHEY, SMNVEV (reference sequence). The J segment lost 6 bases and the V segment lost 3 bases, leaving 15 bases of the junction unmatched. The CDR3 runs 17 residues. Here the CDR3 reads CASSLVRGLYTLDTQYF. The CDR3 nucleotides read TGTGCCAGCAGTTTGGTTAGGGGGCTGTATACTTTGGATACGCAGTATTTT.

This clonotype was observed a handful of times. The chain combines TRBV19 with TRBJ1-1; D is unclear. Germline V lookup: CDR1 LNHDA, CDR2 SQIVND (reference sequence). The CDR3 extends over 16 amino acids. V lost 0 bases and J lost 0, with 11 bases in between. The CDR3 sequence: CASSIEFDSMNTEAFF. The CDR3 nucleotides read TGTGCCAGTAGTATAGAATTCGACTCGATGAACACTGAAGCTTTCTTT.

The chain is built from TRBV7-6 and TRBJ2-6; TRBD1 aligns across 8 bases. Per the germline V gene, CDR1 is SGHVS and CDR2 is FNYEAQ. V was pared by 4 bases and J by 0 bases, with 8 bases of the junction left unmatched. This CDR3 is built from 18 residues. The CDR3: CASSSPGQVLSGANVLTF. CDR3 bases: TGTGCCAGCAGCTCCCCGGGACAGGTTCTCTCTGGGGCCAACGTCCTGACTTTC.

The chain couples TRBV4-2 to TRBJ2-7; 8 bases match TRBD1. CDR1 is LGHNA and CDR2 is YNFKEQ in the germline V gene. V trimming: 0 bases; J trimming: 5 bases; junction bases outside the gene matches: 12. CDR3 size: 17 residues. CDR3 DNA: TGTGCCAGCAGCCAAGAGGGGACAGGCCCACGGGGAGACGAGCAGTACTTC. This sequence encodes CASSQEGTGPRGDEQYF.

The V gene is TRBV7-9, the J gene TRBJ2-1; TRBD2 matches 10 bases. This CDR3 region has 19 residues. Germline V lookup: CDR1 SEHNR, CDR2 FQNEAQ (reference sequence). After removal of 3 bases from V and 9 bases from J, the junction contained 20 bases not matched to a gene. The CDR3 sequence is CASSLDLAGGWGSPREQFF. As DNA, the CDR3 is TGTGCCAGCAGCTTGGACTTAGCGGGAGGTTGGGGCTCTCCACGTGAGCAGTTCTTC.

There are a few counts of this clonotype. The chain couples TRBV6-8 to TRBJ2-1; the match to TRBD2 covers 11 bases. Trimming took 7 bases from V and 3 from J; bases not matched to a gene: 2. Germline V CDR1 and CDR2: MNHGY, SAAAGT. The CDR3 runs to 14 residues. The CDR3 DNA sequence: TGTGCCAGCAAGGGACTAGCGGTCTACAATGAGCAGTTCTTC. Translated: CASKGLAVYNEQFF.

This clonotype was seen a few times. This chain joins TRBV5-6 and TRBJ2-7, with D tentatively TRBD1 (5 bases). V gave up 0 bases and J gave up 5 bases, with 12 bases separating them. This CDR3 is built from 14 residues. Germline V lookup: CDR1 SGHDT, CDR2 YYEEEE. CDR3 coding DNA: TGTGCCAGCAGCTTGGCCACGACAGTACACGAGCAGTACTTC. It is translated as CASSLATTVHEQYF.

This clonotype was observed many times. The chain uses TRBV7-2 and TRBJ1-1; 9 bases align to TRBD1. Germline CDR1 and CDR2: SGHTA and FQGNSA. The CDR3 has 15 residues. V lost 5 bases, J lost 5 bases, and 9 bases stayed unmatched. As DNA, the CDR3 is TGTGCCAGCAGCCGAGGACAGGGGAGGGTTACTGAAGCTTTCTTT. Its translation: CASSRGQGRVTEAFF.

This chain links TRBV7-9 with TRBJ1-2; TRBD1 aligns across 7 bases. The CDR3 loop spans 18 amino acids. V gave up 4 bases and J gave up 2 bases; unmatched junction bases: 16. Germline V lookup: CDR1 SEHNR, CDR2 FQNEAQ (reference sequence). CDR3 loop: CASSSPYSAGGSNYGYTF. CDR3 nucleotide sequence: TGTGCCAGCAGCTCACCTTATAGCGCAGGGGGTTCGAACTATGGCTACACCTTC.

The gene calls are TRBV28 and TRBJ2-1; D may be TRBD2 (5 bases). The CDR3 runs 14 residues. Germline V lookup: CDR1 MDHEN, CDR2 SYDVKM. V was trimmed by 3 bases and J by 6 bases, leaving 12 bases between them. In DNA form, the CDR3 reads TGTGCCAGCAGTTTTTCTAGCTCGGCCAATGAGCAGTTCTTC. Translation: CASSFSSSANEQFF.

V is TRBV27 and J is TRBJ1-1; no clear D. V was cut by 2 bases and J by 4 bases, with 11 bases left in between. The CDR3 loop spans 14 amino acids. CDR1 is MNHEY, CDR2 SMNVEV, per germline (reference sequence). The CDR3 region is CASSLPGLITEAFF. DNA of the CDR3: TGTGCCAGCAGTTTACCCGGTCTTATCACTGAAGCTTTCTTT.

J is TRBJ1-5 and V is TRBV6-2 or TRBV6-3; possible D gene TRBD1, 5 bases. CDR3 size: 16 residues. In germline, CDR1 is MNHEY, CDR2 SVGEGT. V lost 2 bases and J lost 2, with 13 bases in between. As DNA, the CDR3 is TGTGCCAGCAGTTACGGCGGGGGAATGGGCAATCAGCCCCAGCATTTT. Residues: CASSYGGGMGNQPQHF.

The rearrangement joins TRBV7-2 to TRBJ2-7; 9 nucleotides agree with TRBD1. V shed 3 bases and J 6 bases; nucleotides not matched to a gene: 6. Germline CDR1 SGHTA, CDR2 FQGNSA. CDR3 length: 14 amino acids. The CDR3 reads CASSFGQGLGEQYF. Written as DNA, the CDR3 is TGTGCCAGCAGCTTCGGACAGGGGCTGGGCGAGCAGTACTTC.

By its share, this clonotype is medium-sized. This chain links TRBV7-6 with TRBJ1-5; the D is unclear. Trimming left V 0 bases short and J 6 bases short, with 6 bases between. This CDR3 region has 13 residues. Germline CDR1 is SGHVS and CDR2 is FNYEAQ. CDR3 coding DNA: TGTGCCAGCAGCTTAGCGCGGGGTCAGCCCCAGCATTTT. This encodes CASSLARGQPQHF. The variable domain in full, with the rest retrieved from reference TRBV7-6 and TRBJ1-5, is GAGVSQSPRYKVTKRGQDVALRCDPISGHVSLYWYRQALGQGPEFLTYFNYEAQQDKSGLPNDRFSAERPEGSISTLTIQRTEQRDSAMYRCASSLARGQPQHFGDGTRLSIL.